This T cell receptor beta chain was identified in a study of lymphopenia after photon versus proton radiotherapy. General study points: After lymphocyte nadir, photon-treated repertoires showed oligoclonal expansion, especially CD8+ Temra. Larger post-nadir TCR diversity loss correlated inversely with survival in deceased patients. Proton therapy kept repertoires fairly stable, unlike photons, which gained effector/memory cells.

The V segment lost 3 bases and the J segment 1 base; nucleotides outside the gene matches: 6. Germline lookup yields CDR1 LNHDA and CDR2 SQIVND (reference sequence). The CDR3 runs to 18 residues. Details on this clone: Its target is not known.

Sequencing was performed with immunoSEQ multiplex PCR; in TCRdb, only in-frame clones are kept and a portion is missing. Of roughly 7,000 clones detected, approximately 89% appear once; the ten largest clones hold around 16%. The sequencing here drew on peripheral blood, taken from a patient treated with photon-based radiotherapy. This sequence originates from a man in his sixties with cholangiocarcinoma. The chain has TRBV19 and TRBJ2-5, with 15 bases matching TRBD2. The CDR3: CASSIRGLAGGLQETQYF. DNA of the CDR3: TGTGCCAGTAGTATTAGGGGACTAGCGGGAGGACTCCAAGAGACCCAGTACTTC. Based on the CDR3 plus reference TRBV19 and TRBJ2-5, the full variable domain is DGGITQSPKYLFRKEGQNVTLSCEQNLNHDAMYWYRQDPGQGLRLIYYSQIVNDFQKGDIAEGYSVSREKKESFPLTVTSAQKNPTAFYLCASSIRGLAGGLQETQYFGPGTRLLVL.